Below, 30 T cell receptor beta chains from the same sample are listed, as sequenced in a study of blood T cell repertoires in COVID-19 (dated by TCRdb to about 2020). Libraries were made using the immunoSEQ multiplex PCR assay. TCRdb took over this immuneACCESS table, retaining in-frame rearrangements with V and J assigned. Such tables are incomplete; in checked studies, under half of the missing clones stem from an unresolved V gene, and the remainder is unexplained. The sample table lists a few hundred thousand clones, about 80% of them with a count of one. The ten largest account for approximately 1.2% of the sample. The specimen sequenced was PBMCs or T cells enriched from blood (not recorded which). These receptor sequences come from a woman between 40 and 55 years old with acute COVID-19.

V is TRBV18 and J is TRBJ1-1; TRBD1 might be the D (5 bases). This CDR3 comprises 16 residues. Germline loops: CDR1 KGHSH, CDR2 LQKENI. Trimming pared 2 bases from V and 0 bases from J, leaving 13 bases between. The CDR3 is CASSPADIGLNTEAFF. CDR3 in DNA: TGTGCCAGCTCACCAGCGGACATAGGTTTGAACACTGAAGCTTTCTTT.

This clone was detected once. V is TRBV5-4 and J is TRBJ2-2; D gene unclear. The germline V gene encodes CDR1 SGHNT and CDR2 YYREEE (reference sequence). V was trimmed by 3 bases and J by 4 bases, leaving 7 bases between them. The CDR3 extends over 13 amino acids. CDR3 sequence (DNA): TGTGCCAGCAGCTCGGGTCTCACCGGGGAGCTGTTTTTT. Translated: CASSSGLTGELFF. Full variable domain (rest looked up from reference TRBV5-4 and TRBJ2-2): ETGVTQSPTHLIKTRGQQVTLRCSSQSGHNTVSWYQQALGQGPQFIFQYYREEENGRGNFPPRFSGLQFPNYSSELNVNALELDDSALYLCASSSGLTGELFFGEGSRLTVL.

This chain uses TRBV5-6 with TRBJ2-2, with 13 bases matching TRBD2. This CDR3 has 17 amino acids. Trimming at V came to 2 bases and at J to 4 bases, leaving 5 bases not matched to a gene. CDR1 and CDR2 (germline): SGHDT, YYEEEE. Here the CDR3 reads CASSFPGLAGPTGELFF. DNA of the CDR3: TGTGCCAGCAGCTTCCCGGGACTAGCGGGGCCCACCGGGGAGCTGTTTTTT.

The chain has TRBV6-1 and TRBJ1-2; TRBD1 matches 10 bases. Germline CDR1 MNHNS, CDR2 SASEGT. CDR3 size: 16 residues. Germline trimming cut 2 bases from V and 5 bases from J; bases unmatched to any gene: 8. CDR3 sequence reads: CASSELGTGAGYGYTF. DNA for the CDR3: TGTGCCAGCAGTGAACTCGGGACAGGGGCGGGGTATGGCTACACCTTC.

The gene calls are TRBV25-1 and TRBJ1-4, with D possibly TRBD1 on 6 matching bases. Germline-derived CDR1 and CDR2 are MGHDK and SYGVNS. The V and J ends lost 5 bases and 8 bases respectively, with 15 bases between them. This CDR3 is built from 14 residues. As DNA, the CDR3 is TGTGCCAGCAGTACCCCCGGGACATTCGAAAAACTGTTTTTT. Encoded protein: CASSTPGTFEKLFF.

The J gene is TRBJ1-5, the V gene TRBV2; TRBD1 agrees at 7 bases. In germline, CDR1 is SNHLY, CDR2 FYNNEI. The CDR3 has 16 residues. V lost 5 bases, J lost 1 base, and 8 bases stayed unmatched. CDR3 protein: CASSSRTGNSNQPQHF. In DNA form, the CDR3 reads TGTGCCAGCAGTTCCCGGACAGGTAACAGCAATCAGCCCCAGCATTTT.

As concerns this clone: One end of the junction does not line up with germline, which may come from a read error. V is TRBV2 and J is TRBJ2-1, with 7 bases matching TRBD1. Germline CDR1 is SNHLY and CDR2 is FYNNEI. The CDR3 contains 11 residues. CDR3 protein: CASSDWTGQVF. The CDR3 DNA follows: TGTGCCAGCAGTGACTGGACAGGCCAAGTCTTC. The variable domain in full, with the rest retrieved from reference TRBV2 and TRBJ2-1, is EPEVTQTPSHQVTQMGQEVILRCVPISNHLYFYWYRQILGQKVEFLVSFYNNEISEKSEIFDDQFSVERPDGSNFTLKIRSTKLEDSAMYFCASSDWTGQVFGPGTRLTVL.

The chain carries TRBV19 and TRBJ2-7; TRBD1 agrees at 9 bases. The CDR3 is made up of 16 amino acids. Germline V lookup: CDR1 LNHDA, CDR2 SQIVND (reference sequence). Trimming cost V 5 bases and J 0 bases; bases outside gene matches: 8. The CDR3 DNA reads as TGTGCCAGTAGTGTCTGGACAGGGGTTGGCTCCTACGAGCAGTACTTC. Protein: CASSVWTGVGSYEQYF.

V usage is TRBV2 and J usage is TRBJ1-2, with a weak D call TRBD1 (6 bases). This CDR3 comprises 14 residues. The V gene lost 7 bases and the J gene lost 4 bases, with 16 bases spanning the gap. The germline gives CDR1 SNHLY, CDR2 FYNNEI. The CDR3 DNA reads TGTGCCAGCAAGGTTCAAGGGGGTTTCTATGGCTACACCTTC. Translation gives CASKVQGGFYGYTF.

This chain links TRBV3-1 (or the pseudogene TRBV3-2) with TRBJ2-3, with D perhaps TRBD2 (5 bases). V lost 3 bases and J lost 5, with 15 bases in between. CDR1 is LGHDT and CDR2 is YNNKEL in the germline V gene (reference sequence). This CDR3 has 15 amino acids. The CDR3 spells CASSHQLSRGDTQYF. Written as DNA, the CDR3 is TGTGCCAGCAGCCACCAGCTCTCTCGGGGAGATACGCAGTATTTT.

Notes on this clone: A much larger clone lies a single base off, so this may be a read error. This chain uses TRBV12-3 or TRBV12-4 with TRBJ2-7; 7 bases align to TRBD1. The CDR3 is 13 residues long. V was clipped by 6 bases and J by 2 bases; unmatched bases: 4. CDR3 nucleotides: TGTGCCAGCAGCCCCGGGACAGCCTACGAGCAGTACTTC. Translating it yields CASSPGTAYEQYF.

This chain connects TRBV7-2 to TRBJ1-1, with 7 positions matching TRBD1. The ends lost 4 bases at V and 4 bases at J; junction bases unmatched: 9. CDR1 is SGHTA and CDR2 is FQGNSA in the germline V gene. The CDR3 totals 15 residues. CDR3 bases: TGTGCCAGCAGCTCTATGGGACAGTGGGTCACTGAAGCTTTCTTT. Amino acids: CASSSMGQWVTEAFF. Based on the CDR3 plus reference TRBV7-2 and TRBJ1-1, the full variable domain is GAGVSQSPSNKVTEKGKDVELRCDPISGHTALYWYRQSLGQGLEFLIYFQGNSAPDKSGLPSDRFSAERTGGSVSTLTIQRTQQEDSAVYLCASSSMGQWVTEAFFGQGTRLTVV.

V and J are TRBV28 and TRBJ2-7, with 7 bases lining up with TRBD2. Trimming took 5 bases from V and 0 from J; bases not matched to a gene: 7. Germline loops: CDR1 MDHEN, CDR2 SYDVKM. This CDR3 has 15 amino acids. CDR3 in DNA: TGTGCCAGCAGTCTTAGCGGGCAACTCTCCTACGAGCAGTACTTC. Encoded protein: CASSLSGQLSYEQYF.

The chain is built from TRBV10-3 and TRBJ2-3; 10 bases map to TRBD2. Unmatched junction bases numbered 8, after V lost 9 bases and J lost 5 bases. CDR1 and CDR2 from the germline V gene are ENHRY and SYGVKD. This CDR3 region has 14 residues. The CDR3 sequence is CAIRAGGPEDTQYF. CDR3 DNA: TGTGCCATACGAGCGGGAGGGCCAGAAGATACGCAGTATTTT.

V usage is TRBV5-1 and J usage is TRBJ1-1, with TRBD1 matching over 7 bases. Germline V gives CDR1 SGHRS, CDR2 YFSETQ. This CDR3 region has 16 residues. Trimming removed 0 bases from V and 5 bases from J; junction bases left unmatched: 10. The CDR3 DNA is TGCGCCAGCAGCTTGGCGGGTTCGCAGGGGGGAACTGAAGCTTTCTTT. The encoded protein is CASSLAGSQGGTEAFF. Full variable domain (missing parts from reference TRBV5-1 and TRBJ1-1): KAGVTQTPRYLIKTRGQQVTLSCSPISGHRSVSWYQQTPGQGLQFLFEYFSETQRNKGNFPGRFSGRQFSNSRSEMNVSTLELGDSALYLCASSLAGSQGGTEAFFGQGTRLTVV.

The chain uses TRBV11-2 and TRBJ2-1, with 9 bases fitting TRBD2. V shed 3 bases and J 3 bases; nucleotides not matched to a gene: 3. CDR3 length equals 15 residues. Germline values: CDR1 SGHAT, CDR2 FQNNGV. The CDR3: CASSFTAGGYNEQFF. The DNA of the CDR3 is TGTGCCAGCAGCTTCACAGCGGGAGGCTACAATGAGCAGTTCTTC.

The table lists this clone with a few counts. The V and J genes are TRBV24-1 and TRBJ1-2, with TRBD1 matching 10 bases. V lost 4 bases, J lost 6 bases, and 7 bases stayed unmatched. The CDR3 has 15 amino acids. Germline loops: CDR1 KGHDR, CDR2 SFDVKD. The CDR3 nucleotides are TGTGCCACCAGTGACCCTACGGACAGGGGGAATGGCTACACCTTC. Protein sequence: CATSDPTDRGNGYTF.

This clone has just one count. The genes are TRBV6-5 and TRBJ1-4; 7 nucleotides line up with TRBD1. This CDR3 is built from 14 residues. Losses at the gene ends were 5 bases for V and 8 bases for J; bases not matched to a gene: 8. Per germline, CDR1 MNHEY and CDR2 SVGAGI. The CDR3 is CASSTTGAPEKLFF. In DNA, the CDR3 is TGTGCCAGCAGTACCACAGGGGCCCCCGAAAAACTGTTTTTT.

This clone was seen just once. The chain is built from TRBV27 and TRBJ2-5, with 7 positions matching TRBD1. The CDR3 runs to 14 residues. Per germline, CDR1 MNHEY and CDR2 SMNVEV (reference sequence). V lost 3 bases and J lost 2; bases outside the gene matches: 3. Here the CDR3 DNA reads TGTGCCAGCAGTTTCCGGACAGGTCAAGAGACCCAGTACTTC. Translating it yields CASSFRTGQETQYF.

The chain couples TRBV29-1 to TRBJ1-6, with 8 bases aligning to TRBD1. The V segment lost 7 bases and the J segment 5 bases; nucleotides outside the gene matches: 10. This CDR3 contains 15 residues. Per the germline V gene, CDR1 is SQVTM and CDR2 is ANQGSEA. CDR3 sequence: CSARTGSIDNSPLHF. The CDR3 region has the DNA TGCAGCGCAAGGACAGGGAGCATCGATAATTCACCCCTCCACTTT.

This sequence joins TRBV4-3 and TRBJ1-6; weak D call: TRBD1 (6 bases). The CDR3 is made up of 19 amino acids. The ends were cut back, 0 bases at V and 0 bases at J, with 15 bases in the middle. Germline CDR1 and CDR2: LGHNA and YSLEER. CDR3 in DNA: TGCGCCAGCAGCCAAGATTTTAACAGGGTGAGCTCCTATAATTCACCCCTCCACTTT. It codes for CASSQDFNRVSSYNSPLHF.

V usage is TRBV30 and J usage is TRBJ1-3; possibly TRBD1 for D (5 bases). Trimming stripped 4 bases from V and 4 bases from J, with 14 bases between. CDR3 length: 14 residues. CDR1 GTSNPN and CDR2 SVGIG come from the germline V gene (reference sequence). In nucleotides, the CDR3 is TGTGCCTGGATCGGACGGGGGACCGGAAACACCATATATTTT. Amino acid sequence: CAWIGRGTGNTIYF. The full variable domain, in which reference TRBV30 and TRBJ1-3 provide the parts outside the CDR3, is SQTIHQWPATLVQPVGSPLSLECTVEGTSNPNLYWYRQAAGRGLQLLFYSVGIGQISSEVPQNLSASRPQDRQFILSSKKLLLSDSGFYLCAWIGRGTGNTIYFGEGSWLTVV.

The genes are TRBV19 and TRBJ2-4; TRBD2 agrees at 8 bases. J gave up 5 bases and V 5 bases, and 8 bases lay outside the gene matches. Germline V CDR1 and CDR2: LNHDA, SQIVND (reference sequence). The CDR3 is 15 residues long. The CDR3: CASSPSTGGENIQYF. The DNA for the CDR3 is TGTGCCAGTAGTCCAAGTACCGGGGGGGAAAACATTCAGTACTTC.

The chain combines TRBV24-1 with TRBJ2-1; D is ambiguous. The CDR3 extends over 12 amino acids. The germline V gene encodes CDR1 KGHDR and CDR2 SFDVKD. V was trimmed by 0 bases and J by 12 bases, leaving 8 bases between them. CDR3 in amino acids: CATSDLSGRQFF. CDR3 DNA: TGTGCCACCAGTGATTTGAGTGGGCGGCAGTTCTTC.

The genes are TRBV19 and TRBJ1-1, with 9 positions matching TRBD1. In germline, CDR1 is LNHDA, CDR2 SQIVND (reference sequence). The CDR3 runs to 14 residues. After removal of 7 bases from V and 10 bases from J, the junction contained 13 bases not matched to a gene. CDR3 sequence (DNA): TGTGCCAGTATTCCAACAGGGGGCGTCACTATAGCTTTCTTT. Protein: CASIPTGGVTIAFF.

The V gene is TRBV7-9, the J gene TRBJ1-5; tentatively, D is TRBD1 (5 bases). Trimming stripped 1 base from V and 7 bases from J, with 8 bases between. This CDR3 spans 13 amino acids. Germline V gene data show CDR1 as SEHNR and CDR2 as FQNEAQ (reference sequence). The CDR3 coding sequence is TGTGCCAGCAGCTTAGATGGGGGGCAGCCCCAGCATTTT. Amino acid sequence: CASSLDGGQPQHF. Full variable domain (rest looked up from reference TRBV7-9 and TRBJ1-5): DTGVSQNPRHKITKRGQNVTFRCDPISEHNRLYWYRQTLGQGPEFLTYFQNEAQLEKSRLLSDRFSAERPKGSFSTLEIQRTEQGDSAMYLCASSLDGGQPQHFGDGTRLSIL.

V usage is TRBV28 and J usage is TRBJ2-6, with a tentative D call TRBD1 (7 bases). V lost 4 bases to trimming and J lost 1 base, with 17 bases between them. Per the germline V gene, CDR1 is MDHEN and CDR2 is SYDVKM. This CDR3 has 18 residues. The CDR3, as DNA: TGTGCCAGCAGTTCCTACAGGGGACTCCTTTCTGGGGCCAACGTCCTGACTTTC. This codes for CASSSYRGLLSGANVLTF.

V and J are TRBV14 and TRBJ1-2; 7 bases align to TRBD1. This CDR3 spans 12 amino acids. J gave up 8 bases and V 4 bases, and 4 bases lay outside the gene matches. Germline V gives CDR1 SGHDN, CDR2 FVKESK. As DNA, the CDR3 is TGTGCCAGCAGCCTGGACAGGTCGGGCTACACCTTC. Translation gives CASSLDRSGYTF.

The V gene is TRBV28, the J gene TRBJ1-6; tentatively, D is TRBD1 (5 bases). This CDR3 is 14 amino acids long. V was clipped by 7 bases and J by 5 bases, with 12 bases between them. CDR1 and CDR2 from the germline V gene are MDHEN and SYDVKM. The CDR3 DNA reads TGTGCCAGCATGGGGGGGTTGGATAATTCACCCCTCCACTTT. As protein: CASMGGLDNSPLHF.

The chain combines TRBV28 with TRBJ2-1; a weak D match, TRBD1 (6 bases). The CDR3 runs 12 residues. The V gene's germline CDR1 is MDHEN and CDR2 SYDVKM. Trimming removed 6 bases from V and 13 bases from J, with 16 bases in between. CDR3 region: CASSTQGLGQFF. The CDR3 DNA is TGTGCCAGCAGCACTCAGGGGTTGGGACAGTTCTTC.